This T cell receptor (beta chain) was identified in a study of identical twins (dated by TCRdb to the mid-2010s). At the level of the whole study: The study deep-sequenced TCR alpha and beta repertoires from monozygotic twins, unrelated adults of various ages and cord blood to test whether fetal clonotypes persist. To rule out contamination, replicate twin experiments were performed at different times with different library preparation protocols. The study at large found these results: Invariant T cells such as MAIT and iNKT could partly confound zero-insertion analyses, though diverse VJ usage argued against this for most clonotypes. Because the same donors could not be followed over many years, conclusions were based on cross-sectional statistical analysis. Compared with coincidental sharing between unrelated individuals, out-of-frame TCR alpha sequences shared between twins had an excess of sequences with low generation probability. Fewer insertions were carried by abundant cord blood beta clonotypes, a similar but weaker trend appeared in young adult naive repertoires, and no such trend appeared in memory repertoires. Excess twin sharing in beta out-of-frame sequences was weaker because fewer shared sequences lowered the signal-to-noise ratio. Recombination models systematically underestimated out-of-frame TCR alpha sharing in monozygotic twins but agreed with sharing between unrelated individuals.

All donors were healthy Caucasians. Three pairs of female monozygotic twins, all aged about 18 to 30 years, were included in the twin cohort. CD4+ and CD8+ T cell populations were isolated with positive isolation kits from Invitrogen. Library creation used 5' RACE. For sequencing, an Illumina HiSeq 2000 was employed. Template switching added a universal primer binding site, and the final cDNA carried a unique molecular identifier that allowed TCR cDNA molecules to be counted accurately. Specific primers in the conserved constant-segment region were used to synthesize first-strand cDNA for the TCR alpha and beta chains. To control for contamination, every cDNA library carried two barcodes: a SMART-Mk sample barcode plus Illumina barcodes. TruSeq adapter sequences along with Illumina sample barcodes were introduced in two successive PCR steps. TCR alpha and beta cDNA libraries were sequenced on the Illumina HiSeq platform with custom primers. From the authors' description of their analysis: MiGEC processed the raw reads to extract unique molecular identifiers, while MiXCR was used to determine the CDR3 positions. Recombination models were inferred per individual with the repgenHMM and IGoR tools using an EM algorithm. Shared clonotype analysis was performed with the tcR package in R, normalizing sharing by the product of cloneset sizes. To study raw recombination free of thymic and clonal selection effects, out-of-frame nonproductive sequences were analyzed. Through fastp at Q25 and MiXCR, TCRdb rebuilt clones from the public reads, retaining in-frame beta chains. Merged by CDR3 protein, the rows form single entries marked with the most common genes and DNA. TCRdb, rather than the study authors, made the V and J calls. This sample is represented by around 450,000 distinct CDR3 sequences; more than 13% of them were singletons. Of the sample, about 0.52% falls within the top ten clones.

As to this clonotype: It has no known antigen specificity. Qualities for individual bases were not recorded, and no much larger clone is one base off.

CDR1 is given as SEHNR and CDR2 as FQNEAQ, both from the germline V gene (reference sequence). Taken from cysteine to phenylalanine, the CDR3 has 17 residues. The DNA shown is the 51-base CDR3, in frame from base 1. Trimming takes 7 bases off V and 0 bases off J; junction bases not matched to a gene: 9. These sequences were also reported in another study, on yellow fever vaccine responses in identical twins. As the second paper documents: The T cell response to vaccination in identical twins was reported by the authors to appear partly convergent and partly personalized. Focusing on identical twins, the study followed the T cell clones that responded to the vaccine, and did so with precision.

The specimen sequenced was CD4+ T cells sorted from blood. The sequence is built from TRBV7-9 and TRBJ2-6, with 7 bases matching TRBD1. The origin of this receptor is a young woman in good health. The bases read TGTGCCAGCACCACTTGGACAGGAACCTCTGGGGCCAACGTCCTGACTTTC. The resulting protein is CASTTWTGTSGANVLTF.